These 25 T cell receptor beta chains share one sample of origin, sequenced in a study of control samples from healthy donors and cancer patients. Here immunoSEQ multiplex PCR was the method, and the copy in TCRdb shows in-frame clones only, minus some. This repertoire shows about 100,000 clones, over 75% found once; its top ten account for 18%. Sequencing was done on a sample of blood. The receptors here all came from a woman aged 45 to 65 in good health.

V usage is TRBV5-6 and J usage is TRBJ2-5; perhaps TRBD2 as D (6 bases). With 4 bases removed from V and 1 base from J, the gap between germline ends came to 14 bases. The CDR3 has 15 amino acids. Germline V gives CDR1 SGHDT, CDR2 YYEEEE. CDR3 sequence reads: CASSVGLPPQETQYF. CDR3 DNA sequence: TGTGCCAGCAGCGTGGGACTTCCACCCCAAGAGACCCAGTACTTC.

The chain has TRBV27 and TRBJ2-5, with 7 positions matching TRBD1. Germline V gives CDR1 MNHEY, CDR2 SMNVEV (reference sequence). With 4 bases clipped from V and 4 bases from J, the junction kept 9 bases outside the gene matches. The CDR3 is 15 amino acids. In DNA form, the CDR3 reads TGTGCCAGCAGTTACCGGGACAGTCGGGGAGAGACCCAGTACTTC. As protein: CASSYRDSRGETQYF.

The V and J genes are TRBV6-5 and TRBJ1-1; perhaps TRBD1 as D (5 bases). Germline-derived CDR1 and CDR2 are MNHEY and SVGAGI. Trimming cost V 6 bases and J 0 bases, with 8 bases left between them. CDR3 length: 13 residues. The CDR3 region is CASSETVNTEAFF. The DNA of the CDR3 is TGTGCCAGCAGCGAGACAGTGAACACTGAAGCTTTCTTT.

The CDR3 loop is CASSLGGTNNYGYTF. As DNA, the CDR3 is TGTGCCAGCAGCTTAGGGGGGACGAATAACTATGGCTACACCTTC. The rearrangement links TRBV7-6 to TRBJ1-2; D might be TRBD1 (5 bases). CDR3 length equals 15 residues. The germline V and J ends were trimmed by 1 base and 1 base, with 10 bases remaining between them. The germline V gene has CDR1 SGHVS and CDR2 FNYEAQ.

In regard to this clone: Other DNA sequences within the sample encode an identical CDR3. The chain joins TRBV3-1 (or the pseudogene TRBV3-2) to TRBJ2-7; D remains unclear. Germline CDR1 is LGHDT and CDR2 is YNNKEL (reference sequence). V was clipped by 2 bases and J by 1 base, with 0 bases between them. The CDR3 sequence is 11 residues long. In nucleotides, the CDR3 is TGTGCCAGCAGCCAATCCTACGAGCAGTACTTC. Translation gives CASSQSYEQYF.

The genes are TRBV19 and TRBJ2-7; D might be TRBD1 or TRBD2, each matching 5 bases. There are 14 residues in the CDR3. Germline V CDR1 and CDR2: LNHDA, SQIVND (reference sequence). V lost 11 bases to trimming and J lost 5 bases, with 22 bases between them. The CDR3 sequence is CASAWGFSGDEQYF. Written as DNA, the CDR3 is TGTGCCTCTGCGTGGGGGTTCAGTGGAGACGAGCAGTACTTC.

This chain joins TRBV7-9 and TRBJ1-4; TRBD1 matches 7 bases. The trim removed 5 bases at V and 5 bases at J, leaving 5 bases unmatched. CDR1 SEHNR and CDR2 FQNEAQ come from the germline V gene (reference sequence). CDR3 size: 14 residues. The CDR3 DNA follows: TGTGCCAGCAGCCCACAGGGGTTCAATGAAAAACTGTTTTTT. Translation gives CASSPQGFNEKLFF.

The CDR3: CASSEAPGGSYGYTF. The CDR3 coding sequence is TGTGCCAGCAGTGAAGCGCCAGGGGGAAGCTATGGCTACACCTTC. J is TRBJ1-2 and V is TRBV6-1; 7 bases are shared with TRBD1. The J segment lost 4 bases and the V segment lost 0 bases, leaving 5 bases of the junction unmatched. The CDR3 is made up of 15 amino acids. The germline V gene has CDR1 MNHNS and CDR2 SASEGT.

This clone occurred once. The rearrangement links TRBV7-9 to TRBJ2-1; D is perhaps TRBD2 (5 bases). CDR3 length equals 14 residues. Germline CDR1 SEHNR, CDR2 FQNEAQ (reference sequence). V shed 7 bases and J shed 1 base, with 11 bases lying between them. Written as DNA, the CDR3 is TGTGCCAGCATTACTCGGGGTTCCTACAATGAGCAGTTCTTC. Its translation is CASITRGSYNEQFF.

The V gene is TRBV6-5, the J gene TRBJ2-5; 7 positions agree with TRBD2. Trimming at V came to 5 bases and at J to 4 bases, leaving 4 bases not matched to a gene. This CDR3 spans 13 amino acids. The germline V gene encodes CDR1 MNHEY and CDR2 SVGAGI. CDR3 coding DNA: TGTGCCAGCAGTAAACCGGGGGGAGAGACCCAGTACTTC. It specifies CASSKPGGETQYF.

The gene calls are TRBV24-1 and TRBJ2-3; 7 bases align to TRBD2. The CDR3 covers 16 residues. The germline V gene has CDR1 KGHDR and CDR2 SFDVKD. Trimming took 3 bases from V and 3 from J; bases not matched to a gene: 8. CDR3 protein: CATSDESGGRTDTQYF. In DNA form, the CDR3 reads TGTGCCACCAGTGATGAATCGGGGGGTAGGACAGATACGCAGTATTTT.

This chain joins TRBV5-8 and TRBJ1-2; TRBD1 matches at 7 bases. The CDR3 covers 15 residues. CDR1 is SGHTS and CDR2 is YDEGEE in the germline V gene. The V segment lost 0 bases and the J segment 9 bases; nucleotides outside the gene matches: 11. The CDR3 region is CASSLATGKGIRYTF. CDR3 sequence (DNA): TGTGCCAGCAGCTTGGCGACAGGGAAGGGGATTCGCTACACCTTC.

This clone was observed a few times. The CDR3 region has the DNA TGTGCCAGCAGTGAAACACCGAGCGGGAGGGCTGGCAACATTCAGTACTTC. It encodes CASSETPSGRAGNIQYF. V gene TRBV6-1 combines with J gene TRBJ2-4, with 10 bases aligning to TRBD2. Germline trimming cut 2 bases from V and 7 bases from J; bases unmatched to any gene: 11. This CDR3 has 17 residues. CDR1 and CDR2 from the germline V gene are MNHNS and SASEGT.

The rearrangement links TRBV5-8 to TRBJ2-6, with 10 bases lining up with TRBD1. The germline CDR1 and CDR2 sequences are SGHTS and YDEGEE. V was pared by 6 bases and J by 0 bases, with 9 bases of the junction left unmatched. The CDR3 consists of 18 residues. The CDR3: CASTSLDRGTSGANVLTF. CDR3 in DNA: TGTGCCAGCACCTCATTGGACAGGGGGACCTCTGGGGCCAACGTCCTGACTTTC.

The CDR3 coding sequence is TGTGCCAGCAGTCCCAGGTCCAGCTCTGGAAACACCATATATTTT. Its translation is CASSPRSSSGNTIYF. The rearrangement joins TRBV6-6 to TRBJ1-3; unclear D gene. Deletions cut 5 bases from V and 0 bases from J, with 11 bases between. Germline CDR1 and CDR2: MNHNY and SVGAGI (reference sequence). This CDR3 spans 15 amino acids.

The chain uses TRBV11-2 and TRBJ2-1; unclear D gene. Trimming took off 4 bases at V and 6 bases at J, with 10 bases between the two ends. Germline V gives CDR1 SGHAT, CDR2 FQNNGV. CDR3 size: 13 residues. CDR3: CASSYKRPNEQFF. DNA of the CDR3: TGTGCCAGCAGCTATAAACGTCCCAATGAGCAGTTCTTC. Full variable domain (outside the CDR3, taken from reference TRBV11-2 and TRBJ2-1): EAGVAQSPRYKIIEKRQSVAFWCNPISGHATLYWYQQILGQGPKLLIQFQNNGVVDDSQLPKDRFSAERLKGVDSTLKIQPAKLEDSAVYLCASSYKRPNEQFFGPGTRLTVL.

This chain connects TRBV27 to TRBJ1-6; 11 bases line up with TRBD1. Trimming cost V 0 bases and J 10 bases; bases outside gene matches: 11. The germline gives CDR1 MNHEY, CDR2 SMNVEV (reference sequence). This CDR3 contains 18 residues. Written as DNA, the CDR3 is TGTGCCAGCAGTTTATCGGTGGGACAGGGGGTATGGATGTCACCCCTCCACTTT. Amino acid sequence: CASSLSVGQGVWMSPLHF.

The CDR3 DNA reads TGTGCCAGCAGCCAAGATCTGGGGGGGCTAGATACGCAGTATTTT. Translation: CASSQDLGGLDTQYF. This sequence joins TRBV14 and TRBJ2-3, with D perhaps TRBD2 (7 bases). The germline gives CDR1 SGHDN, CDR2 FVKESK. This CDR3 is built from 15 residues. Trimming cost V 0 bases and J 5 bases, with 12 bases left between them. Based on the CDR3 plus reference TRBV14 and TRBJ2-3, the full variable domain is EAGVTQFPSHSVIEKGQTVTLRCDPISGHDNLYWYRRVMGKEIKFLLHFVKESKQDESGMPNNRFLAERTGGTYSTLKVQPAELEDSGVYFCASSQDLGGLDTQYFGPGTRLTVL.

This clone was seen only a few times. The chain carries TRBV27 and TRBJ2-1; D gene uncertain. Trimming took 2 bases from V and 9 from J, leaving 8 bases between them. In germline, CDR1 is MNHEY, CDR2 SMNVEV (reference sequence). This CDR3 has 12 residues. The CDR3 protein is CASSLRGTEQFF. The CDR3 DNA is TGTGCCAGCAGTTTAAGAGGTACTGAGCAGTTCTTC.

The CDR3 is CATSDSGTGYNSDGPQHF. The CDR3 DNA is TGTGCCACCAGTGATTCCGGGACAGGGTATAATTCCGATGGGCCCCAGCATTTT. V gene TRBV24-1 combines with J gene TRBJ1-5, with 9 positions matching TRBD1. J lost 9 bases, V lost 2 bases, and 16 bases had no gene match. This CDR3 spans 18 amino acids. CDR1 and CDR2 (germline): KGHDR, SFDVKD.

The chain has TRBV7-8 and TRBJ2-3; maybe TRBD2 (6 bases). The germline V gene has CDR1 SGHVS and CDR2 FQNEAQ. V was shortened by 1 base and J by 4 bases, with 15 bases between the two germline ends. This CDR3 has 16 residues. The CDR3 protein is CASSLVGGGTADTQYF. Here the CDR3 DNA reads TGTGCCAGCAGCTTAGTTGGTGGAGGGACGGCAGATACGCAGTATTTT.

This chain uses TRBV5-1 with TRBJ1-1; tentative D call: TRBD1 (5 bases). The CDR3 has 16 amino acids. V gave up 5 bases and J gave up 1 base, with 18 bases separating them. Germline values: CDR1 SGHRS, CDR2 YFSETQ. CDR3 amino acids: CASSSQPGGENTEAFF. The CDR3 nucleotides read TGCGCCAGCAGTTCCCAACCTGGGGGGGAGAACACTGAAGCTTTCTTT.

The chain joins TRBV9 to TRBJ2-7; TRBD2 aligns across 8 bases. V was pared by 0 bases and J by 5 bases, with 10 bases of the junction left unmatched. The CDR3 is 16 residues long. Germline V gives CDR1 SGDLS, CDR2 YYNGEE. As DNA, the CDR3 is TGTGCCAGCAGCGTAGGAAGCGGGGGCCTCGCGGACGAGCAGTACTTC. Protein product: CASSVGSGGLADEQYF.

The chain employs TRBV6-5 and TRBJ2-5; TRBD1 matches at 8 bases. Looked up from germline, CDR1 is MNHEY and CDR2 is SVGAGI. Trimming removed 1 base from V and 4 bases from J; junction bases left unmatched: 5. The length of the CDR3 is 15 residues. CDR3 bases: TGTGCCAGCAGTTACTACGTGGGGACAGGAGAGACCCAGTACTTC. It translates to CASSYYVGTGETQYF.

This chain links TRBV6-2 or TRBV6-3 with TRBJ1-4; no clear D. The germline V and J ends were trimmed by 6 bases and 2 bases, with 10 bases remaining between them. Germline values: CDR1 MNHEY, CDR2 SVGEGT. The CDR3 consists of 14 residues. The DNA for the CDR3 is TGTGCCAGCAGCAGCGGATGGACTAATGAAAAACTGTTTTTT. This encodes CASSSGWTNEKLFF.